This is a list of T cell receptor beta chains from one sample in a study of human T cells and chemical hapten exposure. TCRdb analysed the RACE reads with MiXCR anew, one entry per CDR3 protein. The sample yields around 340,000 distinct CDR3 sequences, around 7% seen once. The specimen comprised whole blood, sampled in connection with sensitization to the hapten diphenylcyclopropenone (DPC). The receptors here all came from a woman aged 18-30 years with alopecia areata. Some clones in this sample may be carry-over from other donors' samples. Each CDR3 is given with its conserved first and last residue. Each record gives: D gene, clone size, V gene, J gene, CDR3 DNA, CDR3 protein. D genes are given only for firm matches. Clone size is given for some rows only: seen once, a few or many times, or a class if the clone is expanded.

d_gene: .
abundance: few
v_gene: TRBV6-5
j_gene: TRBJ1-5
CDR3nt: TGTGCCAGCAGTCACCGGGGCAATCAGCCCCAGCATTTT
CDR3aa: CASSHRGNQPQHF

d_gene: .
abundance: few
v_gene: TRBV7-9
j_gene: TRBJ2-3
CDR3nt: TGTGCCAGCAGCTTAGTCGAGGGAGACACAGATACGCAGTATTTT
CDR3aa: CASSLVEGDTDTQYF

d_gene: .
abundance: many
v_gene: TRBV12-3/TRBV12-4
j_gene: TRBJ1-5
CDR3nt: TGTGCCAGCAGTTTAGAGGTGAATCAGCCCCAGCATTTT
CDR3aa: CASSLEVNQPQHF

d_gene: TRBD1
abundance: .
v_gene: TRBV7-8
j_gene: TRBJ2-3
CDR3nt: TGTGCCAGCAGCCTCGAGGCCGGGACAGCCACAGATACGCAGTATTTT
CDR3aa: CASSLEAGTATDTQYF

d_gene: .
abundance: many
v_gene: TRBV6-6
j_gene: TRBJ1-1
CDR3nt: TGTGCCAGCAGTTTTGGACAGATGAACACTGAAGCTTTCTTT
CDR3aa: CASSFGQMNTEAFF

d_gene: TRBD1
abundance: few
v_gene: TRBV24-1
j_gene: TRBJ2-5
CDR3nt: TGTGCCACCAGTGATTGGACAGGGGGACAAGAGACCCAGTACTTC
CDR3aa: CATSDWTGGQETQYF

d_gene: TRBD1
abundance: few
v_gene: TRBV3-1
j_gene: TRBJ2-7
CDR3nt: TGTGCCAGCAGCCAGGCACAGGGGTTTTCCTACGAGCAGTACTTC
CDR3aa: CASSQAQGFSYEQYF

d_gene: .
abundance: .
v_gene: TRBV5-5
j_gene: TRBJ2-3
CDR3nt: TGTGCCAGCAGCTTGGCGGCGCGACCAGCCACAGATACGCCGTATTTT
CDR3aa: CASSLAARPATDTPYF

d_gene: TRBD1
abundance: few
v_gene: TRBV28
j_gene: TRBJ1-4
CDR3nt: TGTGCCAGCAGCCCCTTTTACAGGGGGCCACAGAATGAAAAACTGTTTTTT
CDR3aa: CASSPFYRGPQNEKLFF

d_gene: .
abundance: few
v_gene: TRBV20-1
j_gene: TRBJ2-4
CDR3nt: TGCAGTGCGAACTCCAGGGCGGAGGGAAACATTCAGTACTTC
CDR3aa: CSANSRAEGNIQYF

d_gene: TRBD1
abundance: .
v_gene: TRBV29-1
j_gene: TRBJ1-3
CDR3nt: TGCAGCGCGACAGGGGGGGGAAACACCATATATTTT
CDR3aa: CSATGGGNTIYF

d_gene: .
abundance: many
v_gene: TRBV5-5
j_gene: TRBJ2-5
CDR3nt: TGTGCCAGCAGCTCAGGGGATACGGGGCCGTTATACTTC
CDR3aa: CASSSGDTGPLYF

d_gene: .
abundance: .
v_gene: TRBV6-5
j_gene: TRBJ2-1
CDR3nt: TGTGCCAGCAGTTACTCTCAGAGCGAGGAGCCCTACAATGAGCAGTTCTTC
CDR3aa: CASSYSQSEEPYNEQFF

d_gene: .
abundance: few
v_gene: TRBV5-1
j_gene: TRBJ1-6
CDR3nt: TGCGCCAGCAGCCAACAGAATTCACCCCTCCACTTT
CDR3aa: CASSQQNSPLHF

d_gene: TRBD1
abundance: .
v_gene: TRBV12-3/TRBV12-4
j_gene: TRBJ1-5
CDR3nt: TGTGCCAGCAGTTGGACAGGGGCGGGGGAGCCCCAGCATTTT
CDR3aa: CASSWTGAGEPQHF

d_gene: .
abundance: once
v_gene: TRBV12-3/TRBV12-4
j_gene: TRBJ1-2
CDR3nt: TGTGCCAGCAGTTTACCCCTCGACGTTCGCTATGGCTACACCTTC
CDR3aa: CASSLPLDVRYGYTF

d_gene: TRBD1
abundance: .
v_gene: TRBV4-1
j_gene: TRBJ2-1
CDR3nt: TGCGCCAGCAGCCCGATCGGGACAGAGTTGGTCAATGAGCAGTTCTTC
CDR3aa: CASSPIGTELVNEQFF

d_gene: TRBD1
abundance: many
v_gene: TRBV29-1
j_gene: TRBJ1-2
CDR3nt: TGCAGCGTTGAAGATTCGGGCACAGGGGGTTTTGGCTACACCTTC
CDR3aa: CSVEDSGTGGFGYTF

d_gene: .
abundance: once
v_gene: TRBV5-4
j_gene: TRBJ2-3
CDR3nt: TGTGCCAGCAGCCGCGCGGCGGGGCTAGGTACGCAGTATTTT
CDR3aa: CASSRAAGLGTQYF

d_gene: TRBD1
abundance: few
v_gene: TRBV29-1
j_gene: TRBJ2-1
CDR3nt: TGCAGCGTCGCGGGACAGGGGAAACGCTCCTACAATGAGCAGTTCTTC
CDR3aa: CSVAGQGKRSYNEQFF

d_gene: .
abundance: few
v_gene: TRBV11-2
j_gene: TRBJ2-3
CDR3nt: TGTGCCAGCAGCCTACGCCTTCACACAGATACGCAGTATTTT
CDR3aa: CASSLRLHTDTQYF

d_gene: TRBD1
abundance: .
v_gene: TRBV6-4
j_gene: TRBJ1-6
CDR3nt: TGTGCCAGCAGTGGCGGACAGGGGTTTAATTCACCCCTCCACTTT
CDR3aa: CASSGGQGFNSPLHF

d_gene: .
abundance: .
v_gene: TRBV6-5
j_gene: TRBJ2-2
CDR3nt: TGTGCCAGCAGTTACGAGACACTCTCGGCCCCCGAGGGAGAGGAGGACACCGGGGAGCTGTTTTTT
CDR3aa: CASSYETLSAPEGEEDTGELFF

d_gene: TRBD1
abundance: many
v_gene: TRBV18
j_gene: TRBJ1-6
CDR3nt: TGTGCCAGCTCACCTAGGACAGGAGAAACTTCACCCCTCCACTTT
CDR3aa: CASSPRTGETSPLHF

d_gene: .
abundance: .
v_gene: TRBV24-1
j_gene: TRBJ1-4
CDR3nt: TGTGCCACCAGTGGCGGGGCCGGATTTAATGAAAAACTGTTTTTT
CDR3aa: CATSGGAGFNEKLFF

d_gene: .
abundance: few
v_gene: TRBV28
j_gene: TRBJ1-5
CDR3nt: TGTGCCAGCAGTTTACTTCGGCAGGGCAATCAGCCCCAGCATTTT
CDR3aa: CASSLLRQGNQPQHF

d_gene: TRBD1
abundance: many
v_gene: TRBV11-1
j_gene: TRBJ2-5
CDR3nt: TGTGCCAGCAGCTCACCGGGACAGGGGTTGGAGACCCAGTACTTC
CDR3aa: CASSSPGQGLETQYF

d_gene: .
abundance: many
v_gene: TRBV11-2
j_gene: TRBJ1-2
CDR3nt: TGTGCCAGCAGAATTGGGGCGGACTATGGCTACACCTTC
CDR3aa: CASRIGADYGYTF

d_gene: TRBD1
abundance: many
v_gene: TRBV25-1
j_gene: TRBJ2-7
CDR3nt: TGTGCCAGCAGTGAATTTGGGACAGCCCAAACCGAGCAGTACTTC
CDR3aa: CASSEFGTAQTEQYF

d_gene: .
abundance: few
v_gene: TRBV4-2
j_gene: TRBJ2-5
CDR3nt: TGTGCCAGCAGCCAACCGGCCGGGGGAGAGACCCAGTACTTC
CDR3aa: CASSQPAGGETQYF

d_gene: TRBD1
abundance: .
v_gene: TRBV28
j_gene: TRBJ2-7
CDR3nt: TGTGCCAGCAGCGAAGGGACAGAAAACTCCTACGAGCAGTACTTC
CDR3aa: CASSEGTENSYEQYF

d_gene: .
abundance: few
v_gene: TRBV4-2
j_gene: TRBJ2-1
CDR3nt: TGTGCCGCTAGTGGGGGGAGCTACAATGAGCAGTTCTTC
CDR3aa: CAASGGSYNEQFF

d_gene: TRBD2
abundance: many
v_gene: TRBV14
j_gene: TRBJ2-3
CDR3nt: TGTGCCAGCAGCCAGCTAGCGGGGGGATCAGATACGCAGTATTTT
CDR3aa: CASSQLAGGSDTQYF

d_gene: .
abundance: .
v_gene: TRBV27
j_gene: TRBJ1-6
CDR3nt: TGTGCCAGCAGTTTAGCAGGGCACCTAAATTCACCCCTCCACTTT
CDR3aa: CASSLAGHLNSPLHF